Listed here are 20 T cell receptor beta chains from one sample, sequenced in a study of cytomegalovirus exposure and HLA in healthy donors. The PCR made use of 60 Vbeta and 13 Jbeta primers. Repertoires were generated with immunoSEQ multiplex PCR, while TCRdb's copy carries only in-frame clones and drops some. Seen here are 80,000 to 100,000 clones, under 70% observed once, and the top ten hold under 2.5%. Sequencing was carried out using PBMCs. These receptor sequences come from a man aged 50 to 59 in good health and CMV-seronegative.

This clone was detected only a few times. The DNA of the CDR3 is TGTGCCAGCAGTTGCCCGACCCGACAGGGGGAACCTTACGAGCAGTACTTC. Translated, it gives CASSCPTRQGEPYEQYF. The chain combines TRBV28 with TRBJ2-7; 9 bases fit TRBD1. There are 17 residues in the CDR3. The V and J ends lost 4 bases and 4 bases, in that order; junction bases with no gene match: 14. From germline, CDR1 is MDHEN and CDR2 SYDVKM.

The V gene is TRBV28, the J gene TRBJ2-1; 11 bases agree with TRBD2. Germline values: CDR1 MDHEN, CDR2 SYDVKM. The junction had 13 bases not matched to a gene; V was cut back by 7 bases and J by 2 bases. The CDR3 has 18 residues. CDR3 nucleotide sequence: TGTGCCAGCAACATAATGGCTAGCGGGGGGATCCCCTACAATGAGCAGTTCTTC. It specifies CASNIMASGGIPYNEQFF.

The chain links TRBV19 to TRBJ2-1; the D gene is possibly TRBD1 (6 bases). Trimming took 6 bases from V and 6 from J, leaving 9 bases between them. The CDR3 length is 12 residues. Germline CDR1 and CDR2: LNHDA and SQIVND (reference sequence). This CDR3 reads CASSTGLNEQFF. CDR3 nucleotides: TGTGCCAGTAGCACAGGGCTCAATGAGCAGTTCTTC.

V is TRBV23-1 and J is TRBJ2-5; TRBD2 matches 10 bases. TRBV23-1 carries the ORF label, with uncertain function. V dropped 6 bases and J dropped 0; count of bases not matched to a gene: 16. This CDR3 region has 19 residues. The CDR3 sequence is CASSPPGRLAGVYQETQYF. DNA of the CDR3: TGCGCCAGCAGCCCTCCGGGTCGGCTAGCGGGGGTGTACCAAGAGACCCAGTACTTC.

The J gene is TRBJ2-1, the V gene TRBV5-4; a weak D match, TRBD2 (6 bases). The CDR3 runs 15 residues. Trimming pared 3 bases from V and 0 bases from J, leaving 10 bases between. In germline, CDR1 is SGHNT, CDR2 YYREEE (reference sequence). CDR3 DNA: TGTGCCAGCAGCTATGGGGGGAGCTCCTACAATGAGCAGTTCTTC. This codes for CASSYGGSSYNEQFF.

V is TRBV14 and J is TRBJ2-5; 9 bases map to TRBD1. The CDR3 is 16 amino acids. The junction had 12 bases not matched to a gene; V was cut back by 5 bases and J by 5 bases. Germline-derived CDR1 and CDR2 are SGHDN and FVKESK. The CDR3 reads CASSAMEGQGAETQYF. In DNA form, the CDR3 reads TGTGCCAGCAGCGCAATGGAGGGACAGGGTGCGGAGACCCAGTACTTC.

The V and J genes are TRBV5-8 and TRBJ1-5, with TRBD1 matching 10 bases. CDR3 size: 16 residues. V was clipped by 4 bases and J by 2 bases; unmatched bases: 6. Per germline, CDR1 SGHTS and CDR2 YDEGEE. CDR3 in DNA: TGTGCCAGCAGCGCCTTCGGGACAGGGGGCAATCAGCCCCAGCATTTT. Its translation is CASSAFGTGGNQPQHF.

V gene TRBV10-3 combines with J gene TRBJ1-2; D is perhaps TRBD1 (6 bases). This CDR3 has 13 residues. Germline CDR1 ENHRY, CDR2 SYGVKD. V dropped 6 bases and J dropped 5 bases, with 13 bases sitting between them. This CDR3 reads CAISIGQGYGYTF. CDR3 coding DNA: TGTGCCATCAGCATAGGGCAGGGGTATGGCTACACCTTC.

J is TRBJ2-1 and V is TRBV4-2, with TRBD1 identical over 10 bases. The CDR3 contains 15 residues. Germline V gene lookup returns CDR1 LGHNA and CDR2 YNFKEQ. After removal of 4 bases from V and 8 bases from J, the junction contained 8 bases not matched to a gene. The CDR3 sequence: CASSPSGTGVHEQFF. The CDR3 DNA reads TGTGCCAGCAGCCCATCCGGGACAGGGGTTCATGAGCAGTTCTTC.

V and J are TRBV27 and TRBJ1-4; possible D gene TRBD1, 5 bases. V was cut by 1 base and J by 6 bases, with 12 bases left in between. The CDR3 length is 15 residues. The germline CDR1 and CDR2 sequences are MNHEY and SMNVEV (reference sequence). CDR3 in amino acids: CASSLLVGAHEKLFF. The CDR3, as DNA: TGTGCCAGCAGTTTATTGGTAGGGGCCCATGAAAAACTGTTTTTT.

The chain joins TRBV5-4 to TRBJ2-1; TRBD2 agrees at 9 bases. Germline lookup yields CDR1 SGHNT and CDR2 YYREEE (reference sequence). The V gene end was trimmed by 0 bases and the J gene end by 9 bases; junction bases not matched to a gene: 10. This CDR3 is 16 amino acids long. CDR3 region: CASSLAGRGGTGEQFF. In nucleotides, the CDR3 is TGTGCCAGCAGCTTGGCCGGGCGGGGGGGAACGGGTGAGCAGTTCTTC.

This chain uses TRBV27 with TRBJ2-7; 8 bases match TRBD1. The CDR3 covers 11 residues. Germline CDR1 and CDR2: MNHEY and SMNVEV (reference sequence). With 10 bases clipped from V and 6 bases from J, the junction kept 5 bases outside the gene matches. DNA for the CDR3: TGTGCCACCCGCAGGGGGCTCGAGCAGTACTTC. The encoded protein is CATRRGLEQYF.

Comment on this clone: One junction end does not reproduce the germline sequence, and a read error may be involved. This chain connects TRBV7-9 to TRBJ1-5, with 9 bases fitting TRBD1. Germline CDR1 and CDR2: SEHNR and FQNEAQ (reference sequence). The CDR3 spans 17 residues. As DNA, the CDR3 is TGTTCCAGCAGCTTAGGGACAGGGCGGTCTGGCAATCAGCCCCAGCATTTT. This codes for CSSSLGTGRSGNQPQHF.

The chain carries TRBV6-1 and TRBJ1-2; D is undetermined. The CDR3 extends over 15 amino acids. Germline values: CDR1 MNHNS, CDR2 SASEGT. Trimming took off 5 bases at V and 0 bases at J, with 13 bases between the two ends. The chain's CDR3 is CASSLDFQTNYGYTF. In DNA, the CDR3 is TGTGCCAGCAGTTTAGACTTTCAAACTAACTATGGCTACACCTTC.

This clone has only a few counts. The V and J genes are TRBV28 and TRBJ1-5, with unresolved D. V lost 6 bases, J lost 0 bases, and 21 bases lay in between. The CDR3 has 18 residues. Germline V gives CDR1 MDHEN, CDR2 SYDVKM. CDR3: CASSAPIQVPYSNQPQHF. CDR3 bases: TGTGCCAGCAGCGCGCCCATCCAGGTTCCTTATAGCAATCAGCCCCAGCATTTT.

The rearrangement links TRBV7-2 to TRBJ1-2; TRBD1 might be the D (6 bases). The CDR3 runs 15 residues. With 4 bases removed from V and 7 bases from J, the gap between germline ends came to 19 bases. The germline V gene has CDR1 SGHTA and CDR2 FQGNSA. The CDR3 DNA is TGTGCCAGCAGCTCACTCCATGCAGGGGAGAGTGGCTACACCTTC. Residues: CASSSLHAGESGYTF.

V usage is TRBV28 and J usage is TRBJ1-6; D is possibly TRBD1 (5 bases). Germline values: CDR1 MDHEN, CDR2 SYDVKM. The CDR3 length is 15 residues. Trimming stripped 6 bases from V and 10 bases from J, with 19 bases between. The CDR3 DNA sequence: TGTGCCAGCAGGCTAAACCCCGGGGGTACCTCACCCCTCCACTTT. This codes for CASRLNPGGTSPLHF.

The chain is built from TRBV6-5 and TRBJ1-1; D is unclear. CDR1 and CDR2 from the germline V gene are MNHEY and SVGAGI. The CDR3 has 14 amino acids. V was trimmed by 6 bases and J by 0 bases, leaving 11 bases between them. The CDR3 DNA reads TGTGCCAGCAGGAAGACTGGAATGAACACTGAAGCTTTCTTT. Protein product: CASRKTGMNTEAFF.

In its sample, this clone was seen a few times. The chain employs TRBV30 and TRBJ1-5; 7 positions match TRBD1. Trimming took 2 bases from V and 3 from J; bases not matched to a gene: 7. The CDR3 is made up of 15 amino acids. The germline gives CDR1 GTSNPN, CDR2 SVGIG (reference sequence). The CDR3 nucleotides are TGTGCCTGGAGTACATCTGACAGGGTCAATCAGCCCCAGCATTTT. Protein product: CAWSTSDRVNQPQHF.

The V and J genes are TRBV19 and TRBJ2-3; TRBD2 matches at 8 bases. V was pared by 5 bases and J by 4 bases, with 5 bases of the junction left unmatched. This CDR3 region has 14 residues. Germline values: CDR1 LNHDA, CDR2 SQIVND (reference sequence). CDR3 loop: CASSPREVADTQYF. The DNA for the CDR3 is TGTGCCAGTAGTCCGCGGGAGGTCGCAGATACGCAGTATTTT.